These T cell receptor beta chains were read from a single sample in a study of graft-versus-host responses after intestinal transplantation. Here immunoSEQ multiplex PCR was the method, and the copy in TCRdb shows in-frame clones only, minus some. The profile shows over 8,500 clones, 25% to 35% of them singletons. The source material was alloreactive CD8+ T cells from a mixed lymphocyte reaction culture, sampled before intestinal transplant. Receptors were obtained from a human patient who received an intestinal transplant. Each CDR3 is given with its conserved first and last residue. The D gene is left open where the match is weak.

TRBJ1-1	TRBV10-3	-	CAITLSGVWGTEAFF
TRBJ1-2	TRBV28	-	CASSLNPGGYTF
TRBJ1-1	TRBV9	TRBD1	CASSVGTGGRTEAFF
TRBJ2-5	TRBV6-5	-	CASRTRETQYF
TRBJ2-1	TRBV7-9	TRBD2	CASSPHGTSLGEQFF
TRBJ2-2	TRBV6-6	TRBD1	CASSWGQEAGELFF
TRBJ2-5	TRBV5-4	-	CASSLALEETQYF
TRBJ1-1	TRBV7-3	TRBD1	CASSRTGRTEAFF
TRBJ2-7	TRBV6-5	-	CASSYGARVYEQYF
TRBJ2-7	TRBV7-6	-	CASSLGSGTYYEQYF
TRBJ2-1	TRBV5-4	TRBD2	CASGPGGPSSYNEQFF